This T cell receptor (beta chain) was identified in a study of cytomegalovirus exposure and HLA in healthy donors. Study summary: Out of about 170 million T cells, an earlier analysis found fewer than 140 million unique TCR beta sequences in total. Study-level results: Researchers catalogued some 160 TCR beta chains as cytomegalovirus-associated.

Comment on this clone: The antigen is undetermined.

PCR primers comprised 60 Vbeta and 13 Jbeta primers. Assay used: immunoSEQ multiplex PCR; TCRdb lists only in-frame clones, some missing. Of 100,000 to 150,000 clones detected, approximately 80% appear once; the ten largest clones hold approximately 1.6%. The length of the CDR3 is 12 residues. In germline, CDR1 is MNHNS, CDR2 SASEGT. V dropped 1 base and J dropped 8 bases, with 7 bases sitting between them. The TCR sequence derives from a woman aged 18 to 35 in good health and CMV-seronegative. Sequencing was performed on PBMCs. The chain links TRBV6-1 to TRBJ2-3, with a possible D match to TRBD2 (5 bases). In DNA, the CDR3 is TGTGCCAGCAGTGAAGTAGGAGGTACGCAGTATTTT. This codes for CASSEVGGTQYF.